These 22 T cell receptor beta chains were all obtained from the same sample, sequenced in a study of shared clonotypes between healthy human individuals. The table came from immunoSEQ multiplex PCR; TCRdb's copy has only in-frame clones and leaves some out. This sample has 2.3 million or so clones, with about 92% found just once. Sequenced sample: naive CD4+ T cells from PBMCs. The subset denotes: CD45RA+ positively selected. The receptors were gathered from a man aged 18 to 30 in good health. Some clones in this sample may be carry-over from other donors' samples.

The rearrangement uses TRBV11-1 and TRBJ1-2; D is ambiguous. Looked up from germline, CDR1 is SGHAT and CDR2 is FQDESV (reference sequence). V was clipped by 4 bases and J by 0 bases, with 9 bases between them. The CDR3 covers 14 residues. The CDR3 DNA follows: TGTGCCAGCAGCTCGCGACTAGCTAACTATGGCTACACCTTC. It translates to CASSSRLANYGYTF. Combining the CDR3 with reference TRBV11-1 and TRBJ1-2 gives the whole variable domain EAEVAQSPRYKITEKSQAVAFWCDPISGHATLYWYRQILGQGPELLVQFQDESVVDDSQLPKDRFSAERLKGVDSTLKIQPAELGDSAMYLCASSSRLANYGYTFGSGTRLTVV.

The rearrangement joins TRBV7-2 to TRBJ2-1; TRBD1 aligns across 8 bases. The V gene end was trimmed by 6 bases and the J gene end by 12 bases; junction bases not matched to a gene: 10. The CDR3 contains 13 residues. The germline V gene encodes CDR1 SGHTA and CDR2 FQGNSA. CDR3 sequence (DNA): TGTGCCAGCAGGATAGACCAGGGGGCTCGGCAGTTCTTC. Protein sequence: CASRIDQGARQFF.

A remark on this clone: This sample also contains other DNA sequences that code for the same CDR3. The chain couples TRBV28 to TRBJ2-3; TRBD1 matches 8 bases. The J segment lost 2 bases and the V segment lost 4 bases, leaving 5 bases of the junction unmatched. CDR1 and CDR2 from the germline V gene are MDHEN and SYDVKM. The CDR3 runs to 15 residues. The CDR3 DNA is TGTGCCAGCAGTTCGCGGACAGGGTACACAGATACGCAGTATTTT. Translating it yields CASSSRTGYTDTQYF.

This chain links TRBV7-2 with TRBJ2-3; D is undetermined. V was trimmed by 1 base and J by 3 bases, leaving 8 bases between them. The V gene's germline CDR1 is SGHTA and CDR2 FQGNSA. The CDR3 runs 14 residues. The CDR3 DNA follows: TGTGCCAGCAGCTTAGTTACAAAGACAGATACGCAGTATTTT. As protein: CASSLVTKTDTQYF.

The chain joins TRBV25-1 to TRBJ1-1; D remains ambiguous. Germline CDR1 reads MGHDK; CDR2 reads SYGVNS. The CDR3 is made up of 13 amino acids. V was shortened by 4 bases and J by 8 bases, with 14 bases between the two germline ends. The CDR3 region is CASSAGSASEAFF. Written as DNA, the CDR3 is TGTGCCAGCAGTGCCGGATCCGCGTCGGAAGCTTTCTTT.

The chain employs TRBV30 and TRBJ1-2; 9 positions match TRBD1. Losses at the gene ends were 2 bases for V and 8 bases for J; bases not matched to a gene: 9. CDR3 length equals 14 residues. Germline CDR1 GTSNPN, CDR2 SVGIG (reference sequence). The CDR3: CAWSLQGARRGYTF. The CDR3, as DNA: TGTGCCTGGAGTCTACAGGGGGCGCGTAGAGGCTACACCTTC.

This clone was picked up a small number of times. The rearrangement joins TRBV2 to TRBJ1-4; D is ambiguous. V was pared by 6 bases and J by 6 bases, with 2 bases between. Per the germline V gene, CDR1 is SNHLY and CDR2 is FYNNEI. The CDR3 consists of 10 residues. The CDR3 DNA reads as TGTGCCAGCAGGGATGAAAAACTGTTTTTT. Amino acid sequence: CASRDEKLFF. The whole variable domain, remainder taken from reference TRBV2 and TRBJ1-4, is EPEVTQTPSHQVTQMGQEVILRCVPISNHLYFYWYRQILGQKVEFLVSFYNNEISEKSEIFDDQFSVERPDGSNFTLKIRSTKLEDSAMYFCASRDEKLFFGSGTQLSVL.

The chain joins TRBV6-1 to TRBJ2-2, with 8 positions matching TRBD1. The CDR3 contains 14 residues. J gave up 5 bases and V 6 bases, and 5 bases lay outside the gene matches. Germline V lookup: CDR1 MNHNS, CDR2 SASEGT. The CDR3 sequence: CASRQTGVTGELFF. In DNA form, the CDR3 reads TGTGCCAGCAGGCAGACAGGGGTGACCGGGGAGCTGTTTTTT.

This chain joins TRBV5-1 and TRBJ2-7, with 8 bases matching TRBD1. CDR3 length: 15 amino acids. V lost 2 bases to trimming and J lost 3 bases; unmatched junction nucleotides: 7. The germline V gene has CDR1 SGHRS and CDR2 YFSETQ. The CDR3 coding sequence is TGCGCCAGCAGCTTTTCAGGGGACAGGAACTACGAGCAGTACTTC. Amino acid sequence: CASSFSGDRNYEQYF.

V usage is TRBV5-4 and J usage is TRBJ1-1; a weak D match, TRBD1 (6 bases). V lost 1 base and J lost 7, with 14 bases in between. Germline V gene sequence: CDR1 SGHNT, CDR2 YYREEE (reference sequence). The CDR3 length is 14 residues. DNA of the CDR3: TGTGCCAGCAGCTTGTCTTGGGGGCGCGGTGAAGCTTTCTTT. Residues: CASSLSWGRGEAFF.

The chain couples TRBV5-1 to TRBJ2-5; tentatively, D is TRBD1 (6 bases). The CDR3 has 16 residues. The germline gives CDR1 SGHRS, CDR2 YFSETQ. V shed 0 bases and J shed 2 bases, with 14 bases lying between them. The CDR3 bases are TGCGCCAGCAGCTTGGTTCCCAGGGGACCTCAAGAGACCCAGTACTTC. It encodes CASSLVPRGPQETQYF.

The chain is built from TRBV7-9 and TRBJ2-2; a weak D match, TRBD2 (5 bases). There are 15 residues in the CDR3. Germline loops: CDR1 SEHNR, CDR2 FQNEAQ (reference sequence). Trimming removed 5 bases from V and 1 base from J, with 11 bases in between. The CDR3 nucleotides read TGTGCCAGCAGCACCCAGAGGGAGAACACCGGGGAGCTGTTTTTT. Amino acid sequence: CASSTQRENTGELFF.

The chain carries TRBV5-1 and TRBJ2-3; 13 positions match TRBD2. Germline values: CDR1 SGHRS, CDR2 YFSETQ. The CDR3 has 15 residues. J gave up 6 bases and V 6 bases, and 7 bases lay outside the gene matches. CDR3 protein: CASTRLAGGLDTQYF. As DNA, the CDR3 is TGCGCCAGCACAAGACTAGCGGGAGGCCTGGATACGCAGTATTTT.

The chain links TRBV28 to TRBJ2-7; 9 bases match TRBD1. J lost 5 bases, V lost 8 bases, and 10 bases had no gene match. Germline values: CDR1 MDHEN, CDR2 SYDVKM. The CDR3 loop spans 14 amino acids. For the CDR3, the DNA is TGTGCCAGCCGGGGGGACAGGGTGTTCAACGAGCAGTACTTC. Translated: CASRGDRVFNEQYF.

The V and J genes are TRBV28 and TRBJ1-2; 8 bases fit TRBD1. The CDR3 consists of 15 residues. J lost 4 bases, V lost 3 bases, and 7 bases had no gene match. The germline V gene encodes CDR1 MDHEN and CDR2 SYDVKM. CDR3 sequence (DNA): TGTGCCAGCAGTTTGTCAGGGGGCGAAGGCTATGGCTACACCTTC. Its translation is CASSLSGGEGYGYTF.

The chain has TRBV5-1 and TRBJ2-3; 8 bases line up with TRBD2. The CDR3 has 11 amino acids. Unmatched junction bases numbered 6, after V lost 4 bases and J lost 14 bases. Germline-derived CDR1 and CDR2 are SGHRS and YFSETQ. CDR3 sequence: CASSHQREWYF. Written as DNA, the CDR3 is TGCGCCAGCAGCCACCAGCGGGAGTGGTATTTT.

DNA for the CDR3: TGTGCCAGCAGCCAAGTTGGATGGGACGGAAGCTATGGCTACACCTTC. As protein: CASSQVGWDGSYGYTF. V is TRBV14 and J is TRBJ1-2, with D tentatively TRBD1 (5 bases). The germline V and J ends were trimmed by 1 base and 4 bases, with 16 bases remaining between them. The CDR3 consists of 16 residues. Per germline, CDR1 SGHDN and CDR2 FVKESK.

In its sample, this clone was seen once. CDR3 sequence (DNA): TGTGCCAGCAGTCAAATCCCGCTATCATCGAGTGGCTACACCTTC. Translation gives CASSQIPLSSSGYTF. This rearrangement joins TRBV27 to TRBJ1-2; D ambiguous. V dropped 5 bases and J dropped 7 bases, with 20 bases sitting between them. Germline CDR1 and CDR2: MNHEY and SMNVEV (reference sequence). The CDR3 runs to 15 residues.

Details on this clone: Additional DNA sequences in this sample encode the identical CDR3. The chain couples TRBV5-1 to TRBJ2-1; D gene uncertain. Germline CDR1 is SGHRS and CDR2 is YFSETQ. This CDR3 contains 15 residues. Trimming stripped 0 bases from V and 0 bases from J, with 7 bases between. The CDR3 DNA is TGCGCCAGCAGCTTGGCAAGCGTCTCCTACAATGAGCAGTTCTTC. Protein: CASSLASVSYNEQFF.

The rearrangement links TRBV5-4 to TRBJ1-1; D uncertain. The CDR3 covers 15 residues. Per the germline V gene, CDR1 is SGHNT and CDR2 is YYREEE (reference sequence). Between the trimmed V and J ends, which lost 3 bases and 4 bases, there was a span of 16 bases. The CDR3 protein is CASSSYTLRGTEAFF. The CDR3 DNA sequence: TGTGCCAGCAGCTCCTACACTCTAAGAGGCACTGAAGCTTTCTTT.

On this clone itself: A read error may account for a junction end that differs from germline. The J gene is TRBJ2-7, the V gene TRBV12-5; 7 positions agree with TRBD2. Germline loops: CDR1 LGHNT, CDR2 FRNRAP. CDR3 length: 15 residues. The chain's CDR3 is CASALVGGRGYEQYF. CDR3 bases: TGTGCTAGTGCTTTGGTTGGCGGGAGAGGCTACGAGCAGTACTTC. The whole variable domain, filled in from reference TRBV12-5 and TRBJ2-7, reads DARVTQTPRHKVTEMGQEVTMRCQPILGHNTVFWYRQTMMQGLELLAYFRNRAPLDDSGMPKDRFSAEMPDATLATLKIQPSEPRDSAVYFCASALVGGRGYEQYFGPGTRLTVT.

Here the CDR3 reads CASSQRGGAVYGYTF. The CDR3 DNA sequence: TGTGCCAGCAGCCAAAGAGGGGGGGCTGTCTATGGCTACACCTTC. V usage is TRBV7-2 and J usage is TRBJ1-2; perhaps TRBD1 as D (6 bases). CDR1 is SGHTA and CDR2 is FQGNSA in the germline V gene. The germline V and J ends were trimmed by 5 bases and 4 bases, with 17 bases remaining between them. The CDR3 has 15 amino acids.